The clone carrying this T cell receptor beta chain was seen at least ten times. The antigen is not known. A junction end diverges from the germline sequence, so it may reflect a read error. The CDR3 has 14 residues. Attachment of unique molecular identifiers to individual cDNA molecules was performed. Using its own MiXCR run on the 5' RACE reads, TCRdb lists one record per CDR3 protein. The sample lists more than 20,000 distinct CDR3 sequences, 4.4% seen once, with roughly 5.3% in the top ten. This record belongs to a study of early T cells in non-severe SARS-CoV-2 infection. Study summary: Sequenced bulk RNA came from whole blood that was unsorted, and chains were unpaired.

Whole-study findings and limits: Private and CD4 specificities were missed by VDJdb matching, which favored anti-spike CD8 responses.

V and J are TRBV12-3 or TRBV12-4 and TRBJ2-7; D possibly corresponds to TRBD1 (6 bases). The sequence derives from an adult who was a healthcare worker with PCR-confirmed SARS-CoV-2 infection or an uninfected control (not recorded which). Sequencing input: whole blood. DNA for the CDR3: TGTGCCAGCAGTTTAGTCCTACAGGGCTACAAGCAGTACTTC. Protein product: CASSLVLQGYKQYF.